The TCR beta chain described here comes from a study of cytomegalovirus exposure and HLA in healthy donors (dated by TCRdb to the late 2010s). For the wider study: An earlier analysis of several hundred of the donors reported approximately 270 Gb of sequence data and roughly 110 million unique TCR beta sequences from some 180 million T cells. An early release that covered about 600 HLA-typed donors contained 250 to 350 gigabases of sequencing data and roughly 84 million unique TCR sequences. Among the roughly 400 genotyped donors, 75% to 90% belonged to the genetic ancestry cluster associated with self-reported Caucasian donors. The study was designed to test whether signatures of past pathogen exposure could be identified by cataloging public T cell receptors. The T cell repertoires of some 670 subjects were profiled by immunosequencing and related to cytomegalovirus serostatus. Besides the first cohort of approximately 710 subjects, a separate validation cohort made up of roughly 120 different subjects was used. High-throughput TCR immunosequencing, statistical association of individual TCRs with disease status, and machine learning were combined to predict cytomegalovirus infection status. In a later analysis, previously published TCR beta repertoires from roughly 710 donors were re-analyzed and high-resolution HLA genotyping was added so that TCR occurrence patterns could be studied. Rather than drawing on any new phenotypic data, the later analysis identified candidate immune exposures from TCR beta sequences and the way those sequences occurred across donors. To decide whether each TCR beta V gene segment behaved as functional or pseudogenic, an earlier analysis of several hundred of the donors relied on high-throughput TCR beta sequencing. Alongside the repertoire data, information on donor age, sex, ethnicity and CMV serostatus was compiled. In a later genetic analysis, genome-wide SNP genotypes for about 65% of the 666 donors were used, and that subset was treated as a discovery cohort. Every repertoire in the discovery cohort had been generated on one and the same sequencing platform. Both class I and class II loci were covered by HLA typing, at four-digit resolution. Typing coverage differed by locus: A, B, C, DRB1 and DQB1 were typed in roughly 620-640 donors, DQA1 in approximately 520, DPA1 in approximately 600, and DPB1 in 400 to 480. Four or five DR-DQ haplotypes were handled as single units for association and clustering, since linkage in the cohort was strong. On average, roughly 250,000 unique TCR beta nucleotide sequences were sequenced per donor among some 420 genotyped donors of the cohort, with 15% to 20% of those sequences being non-productive. Overall study results and their limits: A few of the identified cytomegalovirus-associated TCR beta chains were confirmed in vitro to be specific for cytomegalovirus antigens. Most TCR sequences were seen in very few donors, while some public TCRs were found in many individuals. A later analysis found that TCR association rates varied across HLA loci, with DRB1 alleles showing the most associated TCRs and HLA-C alleles the fewest. A later analysis associated 15,000 to 20,000 TCR beta sequences with specific HLA alleles at a false discovery rate of 0.05. The cohort was sequenced for TCR beta chains only, and without alpha or paired-chain data the features that could be detected were limited. A cluster of highly shared sequence variants was judged likely to represent a technical artifact of the sequencing pipeline. HLA typing was unavailable for some donors at each locus, so association tests used only the typed subset. The 87-base-pair reads could not distinguish some IMGT-functional V segments, including TRBV6-2 and TRBV6-3, so those segments were excluded. When HLA alleles, especially DR and DQ, strongly co-occurred, TCR associations were difficult to assign to individual alleles. In a later analysis, several top co-occurrence clusters were reported to appear linked to parvovirus B19, influenza, CMV and Epstein-Barr virus. Compared with equally common non-associated chains, HLA-associated TCR beta chains in a later analysis were more clonally expanded and had lower generation probabilities. An association between a missense DCLRE1C variant and V-gene and J-gene trimming of TCR beta chains was found in a later genetic analysis and replicated in an independent cohort. In an earlier analysis of over 550 of the donors, most TCR beta V segments were observed in productive rearrangements about 87% or about 30% of the time, broadly matching IMGT annotations. A further reported finding was that TCR beta sequences accurately predicted the HLA-A and HLA-B alleles for most subjects in the first cohort. Linkage disequilibrium might explain the correlated functional status among segregating V segments, but an unknown experimental factor could not be ruled out. The earlier analysis of almost 600 of the donors excluded roughly 16 rarely observed V segments, including chromosome 9 orphons, because counts were too low. Roughly uniform sequencing depth across donors was assumed in presence/absence analyses, although this assumption may not hold. Cytomegalovirus status was reported to be diagnosed by the classifier with high specificity and sensitivity in both the original and validation cohorts. Most CMV-associated TCR beta chains appeared to be HLA-restricted in a later analysis, and the HLA associations seemed to be driven largely by CMV exposure. A later genetic analysis reported fewer N-insertions in productive TCRs among donors in an Asian-associated ancestry cluster than the roughly 690-donor mean. It was suggested by the authors that the approach could potentially be generalized to other disease states and immunological phenotypes. The study gave a list of under 200 TCR beta chains associated with cytomegalovirus. The only immune exposure information available for the cohort was CMV serostatus.

Unmatched junction bases come to 10, with V trimmed by 4 bases and J by 0 bases. CDR1 and CDR2 are drawn from the germline V gene: SGDLS, YYNGEE. The CDR3 covers 17 residues, taking in both the cysteine and the phenylalanine. Only the CDR3 portion is preserved as DNA: 51 bases, with reading frame beginning at the first base. Preparation of the library involved the immunoSEQ multiplex PCR assay. A mixture of 60 forward primers for TCR Vbeta segments and 13 reverse primers for TCR Jbeta segments was used in the multiplex PCR. A multiplex PCR assay on genomic DNA amplified the CDR3 region of rearranged TCR beta genes. The amplified TCR beta libraries were sequenced on the Illumina HiSeq System as 87-base-pair reads. In the paper's pipeline: A later analysis counted some 74 million unique TCR beta chains across the 700 or so repertoires, and around 9.9 million of these chains were shared by at least two donors. Raw reads were error-corrected and collapsed into unique sequences with a nearest-neighbor algorithm that merged closely related sequences to remove PCR and sequencing errors. CDR3 sequences were aligned to IMGT reference sequences to assign V, D and J gene segments. For a sequence to be retained, a match of at least six nucleotides was required to both a V gene segment and a J gene segment. A rearrangement counted as productive if the CDR3 had no stop codons and remained in frame with V and J, and every other rearrangement counted as non-productive. Following IMGT convention, CDR3 was defined as the stretch from the second conserved V-encoded cysteine to the conserved J-encoded phenylalanine. Sequences without an unambiguous match to a single V gene segment were excluded from the earlier analysis of a few hundred of the donors. An earlier analysis of some 500 of the donors classified V segments as functional when productive rearrangements were above 56.7% and as segregating when the standard deviation between donors was above 5%. A statistical classification framework was built for diagnosing cytomegalovirus status from the catalog of TCR beta chain sequences. V and J gene assignment, in a later analysis, came from comparing TCR nucleotide sequences with IMGT/GENE-DB human TR gene sequences. Using the TCRdist pipeline, a later analysis assigned CDR3 sequences along with most-parsimonious VDJ recombination scenarios. A later analysis defined each TCR beta chain by its CDR3 amino acid sequence plus V-gene family, and excluded reads lacking a unique V-gene family. To address suspected cross-contamination and a sequencing artifact, a later analysis removed roughly 640 highly shared, low-generation-probability nucleotide sequences. A later analysis calculated a clonal expansion index for each public chain from normalized within-repertoire ranks of inferred template counts. Generation probabilities in a later analysis came from a VDJ recombination model fitted to out-of-frame rearrangements, and those results were checked against IGoR. A later analysis scored TCR-TCR, TCR-HLA and TCR-CMV co-occurrence with hypergeometric tests, applying a repertoire-size bias correction to TCR pairs. To estimate false discovery rates, a later analysis permuted the HLA or CMV assignments 20 times. In a later analysis, co-occurring TCRs were grouped using DBSCAN, and TCRdist sequence similarity was added for clustering within HLA-allele-positive subsets. For co-occurrence clustering, repertoires with fewer than 30,000 or more than 120,000 public chains were excluded, along with about five repertoires with anomalous nucleotide sharing. This is the immuneACCESS table as TCRdb keeps it, with only in-frame sequences that have V and J called. A part of the clones is gone; compared with another copy, unresolved V genes explain less than half, and the rest is unexplained. V and J calls and clone size follow that table, whereas D and trimming were derived from the DNA. The sample has some 95,000 clones on record, around four fifths of them singletons. The ten biggest clones cover 6.5% to 8% of the sample.

As to this clone: No antigen is known for it. Base qualities are not recorded, but no much larger clone differs from it by a single base.

In total, 600 or so healthy bone marrow donors made up the cohort. At the time of sampling, all cohort members were nominally healthy, though unrecorded immune exposures were likely present. The donor tested CMV seropositive and was one of the 289 seropositive cohort members. Each donor provided a peripheral blood sample, and peripheral blood mononuclear cells were used for TCR beta sequencing. The Qiagen DNeasy Blood Extraction Kit was used to extract genomic DNA from the blood cell samples. This chain is built from TRBV9 and TRBJ2-3, with 8 bases matching TRBD2. This TCR was sampled from a man in his forties or fifties in good health and CMV-seropositive. Source material: PBMCs. The sequenced DNA: TGTGCCAGCAGCCCAAGGTGGGCGGGGGGAAGCACAGATACGCAGTATTTT. Its translation is CASSPRWAGGSTDTQYF.